These T cell receptor beta chains were read from a single sample in a study of CD8+CD57+ T cells in acquired aplastic anemia. TCRdb reprocessed the reads with MiXCR, giving one entry per CDR3 protein. The profile shows 150,000 to 200,000 distinct CDR3 sequences, just under 45% of them singletons. Material: sorted CD4+, CD8+, or CD8+CD57+ T cells (not recorded which) from PBMCs. The receptors stem from a human donor in good health. Both conserved end residues are part of each CDR3. The D gene is left open where the match is weak. Only part of the rows carry a size: once, few, many, or a class if the clone is expanded.

j_gene | abundance | d_gene | v_gene | len | CDR3nt | CDR3aa
TRBJ2-2 | NA | TRBD1 | TRBV2 | 14 | TGTGCCAGCAGTGCGGACAGGGCCAACGGGGAGCTGTTTTTT | CASSADRANGELFF
TRBJ2-7 | NA | TRBD1 | TRBV7-3 | 16 | TGTGCCAGCAGCCTATCAGGGACAGGGGCCTTGGACGAGCAGTACTTC | CASSLSGTGALDEQYF
TRBJ1-6 | many | TRBD1 | TRBV13 | 18 | TGTGCCAGCAGCCCACGGGGACAGCCCAGGCCATATAATTCACCCCTCCACTTT | CASSPRGQPRPYNSPLHF
TRBJ1-1 | NA | NA | TRBV4-2 | 12 | TGTGCCAGCAGCCAAGCGAACACTGAAGCTTTCTTT | CASSQANTEAFF
TRBJ2-2 | NA | TRBD2 | TRBV20-1 | 15 | TGCAGTGCTAGACCTAGCGGGAGTATGATCGGGGAGCTGTTTTTT | CSARPSGSMIGELFF
TRBJ1-6 | many | NA | TRBV7-2 | 16 | TGTGCCAGCAGCTCCGGGACCCGGGCTAATTATACACCCCTCCACTTT | CASSSGTRANYTPLHF
TRBJ2-7 | NA | NA | TRBV28 | 16 | TGTGCCAGCAGTAATCCAGGGCCCCCTAGTCTCTACGAGCAGTACTTC | CASSNPGPPSLYEQYF
TRBJ1-2 | NA | NA | TRBV9 | 13 | TGTGCCAGCAGCGCAGCTGGGGGCGATGGCTACACCTTC | CASSAAGGDGYTF
TRBJ2-1 | many | TRBD2 | TRBV11-2 | 17 | TGTGCCAGCAGCTCCTACCCCGGGCTTAGCGGGGACAATGAGCAGTTCTTC | CASSSYPGLSGDNEQFF
TRBJ2-5 | NA | TRBD1 | TRBV24-1 | 16 | TGTGCCACCAGTGATTCCAGACAGGGCGGCCAAGAGACCCAGTACTTC | CATSDSRQGGQETQYF
TRBJ1-3 | once | TRBD1 | TRBV11-2 | 16 | TGTGCCAGCAGATCCCTCAGGGGGCGGGCTGGAAACACCATATATTTT | CASRSLRGRAGNTIYF
TRBJ2-1 | few | TRBD2 | TRBV15 | 15 | TGTGCCACCAGCAGAGGCGGGAGGTCCTACAATGAGCAGTTCTTC | CATSRGGRSYNEQFF
TRBJ2-2 | many | TRBD1 | TRBV19 | 13 | TGTGCCAGTAGTAACAGGGGCACCGGGGAGCTGTTTTTT | CASSNRGTGELFF
TRBJ2-6 | few | NA | TRBV27 | 18 | TGTGCCAGCAGTTTATGGGGGTGGCGGCGCTCTGGGGCCAACGTCCTGACTTTC | CASSLWGWRRSGANVLTF
TRBJ1-5 | NA | TRBD1 | TRBV28 | 15 | TGTGCCAGCAGTCGGACAGGGCTAATGCGACAGCCCCAGCATTTT | CASSRTGLMRQPQHF
TRBJ2-7 | once | TRBD1 | TRBV15 | 17 | TGTGCCACCAGCAGAGACTCCCCCCCGACAGGGTTACTCGAGCAGTACTTC | CATSRDSPPTGLLEQYF
TRBJ2-7 | NA | TRBD2 | TRBV24-1 | 15 | TGTGCCACCAGTGAGCTAGCGGGAGGGGATGGCGAGCAGTACTTC | CATSELAGGDGEQYF
TRBJ2-7 | few | TRBD1 | TRBV6-5 | 13 | TGTGCCAGCAGTTACGACAGGGTGTACGAGCAGTACTTC | CASSYDRVYEQYF
TRBJ2-7 | many | TRBD1 | TRBV29-1 | 11 | TGCAGCGGACAGGGGGCGGACGAGCAGTACTTC | CSGQGADEQYF
TRBJ2-1 | NA | TRBD1 | TRBV12-3/TRBV12-4 | 17 | TGTGCCAGCAGTTTAGGCGCTACAGGGGTCATCTACAATGAGCAGTTCTTC | CASSLGATGVIYNEQFF
TRBJ2-7 | NA | NA | TRBV27 | 14 | TGTGCCAGCAGTTTACAGCCAGGGCCCTACGAGCAGTACTTC | CASSLQPGPYEQYF
TRBJ2-3 | many | TRBD2 | TRBV10-3 | 14 | TGTGCCATCAAGGGCGGGGGGTGGACAGATACGCAGTATTTT | CAIKGGGWTDTQYF
TRBJ1-5 | many | TRBD1 | TRBV9 | 13 | TGTGCCAGCAGCGTAGGGGACAGCCAGCCCCAGCATTTT | CASSVGDSQPQHF
TRBJ2-1 | many | NA | TRBV10-3 | 15 | TGTGCCATTATAGCGGATCCGAGCTCCTACAATGAGCAGTTCTTC | CAIIADPSSYNEQFF
TRBJ1-2 | few | NA | TRBV27 | 14 | TGTGCCAGCAGTTTATCGCGGGGTCCCTATGGCTACACCTTC | CASSLSRGPYGYTF
TRBJ1-6 | NA | NA | TRBV30 | 14 | TGTGCCTTCTTGAAGACCGGGAACTCTTCACCCCTCCACTTT | CAFLKTGNSSPLHF
TRBJ2-7 | few | NA | TRBV5-6 | 12 | TGTGCCAGCAGCTTGGTCAGCTACGAGCAGTACTTC | CASSLVSYEQYF
TRBJ2-3 | NA | TRBD2 | TRBV10-3 | 16 | TGTGCCATCAGTGTGGTAGCGGGGGGGATCACAGATACGCAGTATTTT | CAISVVAGGITDTQYF
TRBJ2-1 | NA | TRBD2 | TRBV5-1 | 19 | TGCGCCAGCAGCTTAACCGGGACTAGCGGCCGGTCTTCCTACAATGAGCAGTTCTTC | CASSLTGTSGRSSYNEQFF
TRBJ2-5 | NA | TRBD2 | TRBV10-2 | 15 | TGCGCCAGCAGCGGGGGGGTAGCAGCAGAAGAGACCCAGTACTTC | CASSGGVAAEETQYF
TRBJ2-2 | many | NA | TRBV12-3/TRBV12-4 | 15 | TGTGCCAGCAGTTTTTGGGCAGGGAACACCGGGGAGCTGTTTTTT | CASSFWAGNTGELFF
TRBJ2-3 | NA | NA | TRBV7-4 | 17 | TGTGCCAGCAGCTTATTTCTTTTAGCCCTTTGCACAGATACGCAGTATTTT | CASSLFLLALCTDTQYF
TRBJ2-1 | NA | NA | TRBV6-1 | 13 | TGTGCCAGCAGTCCGGACAGTGGCAATGAGCAGTTCTTC | CASSPDSGNEQFF
TRBJ2-1 | many | NA | TRBV24-1 | 18 | TGTGCCACCAGTGATTTTACAGAGGGTCCCAAATCCTACAATGAGCAGTTCTTC | CATSDFTEGPKSYNEQFF
TRBJ2-1 | many | NA | TRBV7-2 | 16 | TGTGCCACCCCCCCTGCCGCGGCTAGCCCCTACAATGAGCAGTTCTTC | CATPPAAASPYNEQFF
TRBJ2-5 | NA | NA | TRBV7-9 | 16 | TGTGCCAGCAGCTTAGTCGTTGCAGGCTCCCAAGAGACCCAGTACTTC | CASSLVVAGSQETQYF
TRBJ2-7 | many | NA | TRBV6-1 | 15 | TGTGCCAGCAGCGATCCGACTTTGCGGACCAACGAGCAGTACTTC | CASSDPTLRTNEQYF
TRBJ2-1 | few | NA | TRBV24-1 | 15 | TGTGCCACCAGTGTTGCCGGGGGCCCTTGGAATGAGCAGTTCTTC | CATSVAGGPWNEQFF
TRBJ1-1 | NA | TRBD1 | TRBV25-1 | 12 | TGTGCCAGCACCAGGGGGCACACTGAAGCTTTCTTT | CASTRGHTEAFF
TRBJ2-5 | once | TRBD2 | TRBV19 | 16 | TGTGCCAGTAGTATAGATCTAGCGGGGGTCGAAGAGACCCAGTACTTC | CASSIDLAGVEETQYF
TRBJ2-5 | many | TRBD2 | TRBV7-3 | 16 | TGTGCCAGCAGCTTAGCGGCGGGAGTGGGTTTAGAGACCCAGTACTTC | CASSLAAGVGLETQYF
TRBJ1-6 | NA | NA | TRBV7-2 | 14 | TGTGCCAGCAGCTTAGTAGGATCTAATTCACCCCTCCACTTT | CASSLVGSNSPLHF
TRBJ1-1 | NA | NA | TRBV19 | 13 | TGTGCCAGTAGTTCGACACTTAACACTGAAGCTTTCTTT | CASSSTLNTEAFF
TRBJ1-4 | NA | TRBD1 | TRBV11-2 | 16 | TGTGCCAGCAGCTCCGTTTTACGGACAGGGGACGAAAAACTGTTTTTT | CASSSVLRTGDEKLFF
TRBJ1-5 | NA | NA | TRBV20-1 | 12 | TGCAGTGCAAGACAGGCAGATCAGCCCCAGCATTTT | CSARQADQPQHF
TRBJ2-1 | NA | TRBD2 | TRBV10-3 | 14 | TGTGCCATCAGTGTATCTAGCGGGGGCAATGAGCAGTTCTTC | CAISVSSGGNEQFF
TRBJ1-1 | NA | NA | TRBV9 | 12 | TGTGCCAGCAGCCCGGTTGGCACTGAAGCTTTCTTT | CASSPVGTEAFF
TRBJ1-1 | NA | NA | TRBV20-1 | 13 | TGCAGTGCTACTAGCGGGGGGGCAGGTGAAGCTTTCTTT | CSATSGGAGEAFF
TRBJ1-2 | few | TRBD1 | TRBV3-1 | 14 | TGTGCCAGCAGCCACAGGGGGCTTGACTATGGCTACACCTTC | CASSHRGLDYGYTF
TRBJ2-2 | NA | NA | TRBV11-2 | 18 | TGTGCCAGCGGACTGAGCAGGGGGGATGATAGAGACACCGGGGAGCTGTTTTTT | CASGLSRGDDRDTGELFF
TRBJ2-3 | NA | NA | TRBV11-1 | 16 | TGTACCAGCAGCTCCGGACATTCAATAATCACAGATACGCAGTATTTT | CTSSSGHSIITDTQYF
TRBJ1-2 | NA | NA | TRBV20-1 | 14 | TGCAGTGCTAGAGATTGGTGGCAGGGGCATGGCTACACCTTC | CSARDWWQGHGYTF
TRBJ2-1 | many | NA | TRBV11-3 | 12 | TGTGCCAGCAGCTTAGGTTACAATGAGCAGTTCTTC | CASSLGYNEQFF
TRBJ1-5 | NA | TRBD1 | TRBV10-3 | 16 | TGTGCCATCAGTGAGACAGGACAGGGTAGCAATCAGCCCCAGCATTTT | CAISETGQGSNQPQHF
TRBJ1-2 | NA | NA | TRBV10-3 | 14 | TGTGCCATCAGTGAGTCGGCGGGGAACTATGGCTACACCTTC | CAISESAGNYGYTF
TRBJ1-5 | NA | NA | TRBV20-1 | 15 | TGCAGTGTCAGATCGGGGTCGGGGAGCAATCAGCCCCAGCATTTT | CSVRSGSGSNQPQHF
TRBJ2-3 | NA | TRBD1 | TRBV10-3 | 15 | TGTGCCACCACCGGGGGACGACAGGGGGAGGATACGCAGTATTTT | CATTGGRQGEDTQYF
TRBJ1-2 | NA | TRBD1 | TRBV15 | 16 | TGTGCCACCAGCAGAGTAGGGACAGGGGAGGCGGATGGCTACACCTTC | CATSRVGTGEADGYTF
TRBJ2-7 | NA | TRBD1 | TRBV20-1 | 14 | TGCAGTGTACCACGACAGGGGGTCTCCTACGAGCAGTACTTC | CSVPRQGVSYEQYF
TRBJ2-3 | few | NA | TRBV3-1 | 13 | TGTGCCAGCAGCCACCCCAGGGGGGGCACGCAGTATTTT | CASSHPRGGTQYF